Below, 5 T cell receptor beta chains from the same sample are listed, as sequenced in a study of shared clonotypes between healthy human individuals. Sequencing used immunoSEQ multiplex PCR; TCRdb keeps in-frame clones, though not all of them. The data hold more than 400,000 clones, with about 78% observed a single time. The sample consisted of PBMCs. The receptors come from a woman aged 40-49 years in good health. Some clones in this sample may be carry-over from other donors' samples.

The rearrangement uses TRBV27 and TRBJ2-4; tentative D call: TRBD2 (6 bases). CDR3 length: 17 residues. Trimming cost V 3 bases and J 1 base, with 16 bases left between them. Germline V gene data show CDR1 as MNHEY and CDR2 as SMNVEV (reference sequence). The CDR3 DNA reads as TGTGCCAGCAGTTTTGGAGGGTCGGCACCGGCCAAAAACATTCAGTACTTC. It specifies CASSFGGSAPAKNIQYF.

On this clone: This is likely an artifact of a read error, given a far larger clone one base away. The chain joins TRBV30 to TRBJ2-2; a possible D gene is TRBD2 (5 bases). This CDR3 region has 15 residues. In germline, CDR1 is GTSNPN, CDR2 SVGIG (reference sequence). Trimming pared 0 bases from V and 4 bases from J, leaving 12 bases between. CDR3 sequence: CAWSVKPRGTGELFF. DNA of the CDR3: TGTGCCTGGAGTGTAAAACCCCGGGGCACCGGGGAGCTGTTTTTT.

The chain employs TRBV29-1 and TRBJ2-1; either TRBD1 or TRBD2 may supply D (7 bases each). The CDR3 is 14 residues long. Trimming left V 7 bases short and J 4 bases short, with 17 bases between. Per the germline V gene, CDR1 is SQVTM and CDR2 is ANQGSEA. Here the CDR3 DNA reads TGCAGCGGGCAGCGGGACAGAGAATACAATGAGCAGTTCTTC. Protein sequence: CSGQRDREYNEQFF.

The chain combines TRBV30 with TRBJ1-3, with D perhaps TRBD1 (6 bases). V gave up 3 bases and J gave up 4 bases, with 16 bases separating them. From germline, CDR1 is GTSNPN and CDR2 SVGIG (reference sequence). CDR3 size: 15 residues. Written as DNA, the CDR3 is TGTGCCTGGAGAAGGGGGATGAAATCCGGAAACACCATATATTTT. This codes for CAWRRGMKSGNTIYF.

The chain couples TRBV9 to TRBJ2-7; TRBD1 is a possible D gene (6 bases). The CDR3 totals 15 residues. V was clipped by 0 bases and J by 2 bases, with 12 bases between them. Germline CDR1 reads SGDLS; CDR2 reads YYNGEE. The CDR3 nucleotides read TGTGCCAGCAGCGTAGAACAGGGCCCAACCTACGAGCAGTACTTC. Its protein product is CASSVEQGPTYEQYF.